This TCR beta chain was observed in a study of shared clonotypes between healthy human individuals. The overall study: Per-donor plates numbered three CD4 naive, three CD4 memory, two CD8 naive and one CD8 memory.

As handled by the study authors: Because ImmunoSEQ provided only junction sequences with no quality scores, the filtering differed. The table came from immunoSEQ multiplex PCR; TCRdb's copy has only in-frame clones and leaves some out. That table is the source of V, J and clone size, and D and trimming were worked out from the DNA. The profile shows some 1,900,000 clones, roughly 94% of them singletons. Notes on this clone: Its antigen is undetermined.

Germline assignment: CDR1 MDHEN and CDR2 SYDVKM. The CDR3 extends over 14 amino acids. Deletions cut 1 base from V and 6 bases from J, with 13 bases between. Naive CD8 cells were CD45RO-negative, positively selected for CCR7, excluding terminally differentiated effector memory CD45RA+ cells. Study-wide points: Generally, naive subsets (rather than memory subsets) showed larger estimated richness.

This clonotype was obtained from a man aged 18 to 30 in good health. What was sequenced was naive CD8+ T cells sorted from blood. The chain has TRBV28 and TRBJ2-7; D remains ambiguous. The CDR3 spells CASSLSGGGGEQYF. CDR3 nucleotides: TGTGCCAGCAGTTTATCGGGCGGCGGCGGCGAGCAGTACTTC.